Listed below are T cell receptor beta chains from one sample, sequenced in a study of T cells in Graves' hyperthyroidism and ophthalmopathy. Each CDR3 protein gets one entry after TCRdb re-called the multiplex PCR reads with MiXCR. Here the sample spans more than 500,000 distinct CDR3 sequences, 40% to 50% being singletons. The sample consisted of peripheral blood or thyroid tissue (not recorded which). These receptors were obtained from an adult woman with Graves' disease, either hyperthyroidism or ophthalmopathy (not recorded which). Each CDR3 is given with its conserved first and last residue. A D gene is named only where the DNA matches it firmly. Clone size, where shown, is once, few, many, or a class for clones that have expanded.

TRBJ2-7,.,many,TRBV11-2,TGTGCCAGCAGCTTGGGGGATCGGTACGAGCAGTACTTC,CASSLGDRYEQYF
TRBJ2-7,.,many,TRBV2,TGTGCCAGCAGGGCAGACTACTACGAGCAGTACTTC,CASRADYYEQYF
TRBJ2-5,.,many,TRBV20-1,TGCAGTGCTAGTTTGGAGACCCAGTACTTC,CSASLETQYF
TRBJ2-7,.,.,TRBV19,TGTGCCAGTAGTATGACGTCGGGCTACGAGCAGTACTTC,CASSMTSGYEQYF
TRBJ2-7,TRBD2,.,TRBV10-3,TGTGCCATCAGTGAGAACGGGGGGACCGAGCAGTACTTC,CAISENGGTEQYF
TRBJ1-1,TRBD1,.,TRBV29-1,TGCAGCGTTGGGACAGGGGCAATGAACACTGAAGCTTTCTTT,CSVGTGAMNTEAFF
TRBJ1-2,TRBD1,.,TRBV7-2,TGTGCCAGCAACAAAGGGGGACAGGGGGCCTGGGGCACCTTC,CASNKGGQGAWGTF
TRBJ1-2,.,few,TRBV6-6,TGTGCCAGCAGTGTTGGGGGCTTTGCCTATGGCTACACCTTC,CASSVGGFAYGYTF
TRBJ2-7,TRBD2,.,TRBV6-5,TGTGCCAGCACACTAGCGGGAGGCCACGAGCAGTACTTC,CASTLAGGHEQYF
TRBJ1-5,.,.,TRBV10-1,TGCGCCAGCAGTGAACGGGGCGGCCAGCCCCAGCATTTT,CASSERGGQPQHF